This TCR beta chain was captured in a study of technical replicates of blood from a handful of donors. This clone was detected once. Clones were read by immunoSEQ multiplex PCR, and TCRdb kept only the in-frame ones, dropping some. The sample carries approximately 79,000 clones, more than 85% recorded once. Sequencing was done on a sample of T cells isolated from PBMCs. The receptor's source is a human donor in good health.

This CDR3 reads CASSFGLTSNQPQHF. The DNA for the CDR3 is TGTGCCAGCAGCTTTGGTCTAACTAGCAATCAGCCCCAGCATTTT. The chain couples TRBV7-3 to TRBJ1-5, with D uncertain. The V end lost 3 bases, the J end lost 0 bases, and 9 bases lay between the germline ends. Germline V gene sequence: CDR1 SGHTA, CDR2 FQGTGA. The CDR3 runs 15 residues. The variable domain in full, completed from reference TRBV7-3 and TRBJ1-5, reads GAGVSQTPSNKVTEKGKYVELRCDPISGHTALYWYRQSLGQGPEFLIYFQGTGAADDSGLPNDRFFAVRPEGSVSTLKIQRTERGDSAVYLCASSFGLTSNQPQHFGDGTRLSIL.